Sequencing of this T cell receptor beta chain was carried out in a study of glioma-infiltrating T cells. Study outcomes and limitations: Very few CDR3 sequences were shared between tissue and blood. Tissue-blood divergence was below expectation in non-neoplastic patients, above in gliomas.

V lost 5 bases and J 7 bases, leaving 12 bases between the germline ends. CDR3 size: 13 residues. The V gene's germline CDR1 is SGHTA and CDR2 FQGNSA. Using RNA template, CDR3s of TCR alpha and beta were amplified with iRepertoire arm-PCR. One-step reverse transcription and amplification started from about 100-400 ng of tissue mRNA or PBMC total RNA. Via MiXCR, TCRdb re-called the multiplex PCR reads, giving one row per CDR3 protein. The sample has tens of thousands of distinct CDR3 sequences; about 23% are singletons. This clonotype came up many times. Its antigen remains unidentified. The chain is built from TRBV7-2 and TRBJ1-5; D is uncertain. Material: glioma tissue, nonneoplastic brain tissue, or PBMCs (not recorded which). The origin of this receptor is a human donor with low-grade glioma or glioblastoma, undergoing nonglioma brain surgery, or in good health (not recorded which). As DNA, the CDR3 is TGTGCCAGCAGCCAGATGAGGTCACAGCCCCAGCATTTT. The encoded protein is CASSQMRSQPQHF.